These 8 T cell receptor beta chains were sequenced from one sample in a study of Graves' ophthalmopathy and Graves' hyperthyroidism. TCR beta CDR3 regions were amplified from RNA transcripts. Second-round multiplex PCR came after first-round RT-PCR with HTBI primers. One entry per CDR3 protein, called by TCRdb with MiXCR from the multiplex PCR reads. The sample has 200,000 to 250,000 distinct CDR3 sequences; about 46% are singletons. Sequenced material: peripheral blood. The receptors were gathered from an adult man with Graves' ophthalmopathy.

This CDR3 is CASSVGQGEYGYTF. CDR3 coding DNA: TGTGCCAGCAGCGTAGGCCAGGGGGAGTATGGCTACACCTTC. This chain links TRBV9 with TRBJ1-2, with 7 bases matching TRBD1. The CDR3 sequence is 14 residues long. In germline, CDR1 is SGDLS, CDR2 YYNGEE. V gave up 0 bases and J gave up 5 bases; unmatched junction bases: 4.

This clonotype has more than one count but fewer than ten. The chain employs TRBV7-3 and TRBJ2-6; a weak D match, TRBD2 (5 bases). The germline V and J ends were trimmed by 0 bases and 4 bases, with 7 bases remaining between them. The germline CDR1 and CDR2 sequences are SGHTA and FQGTGA. The CDR3 length is 15 residues. The CDR3 nucleotides read TGTGCCAGCAGCTTAACCGGGGTCGGGGCCAACGTCCTGACTTTC. It translates to CASSLTGVGANVLTF.

Ten or more counts support this clonotype. The chain links TRBV29-1 to TRBJ2-6; D unclear. Germline values: CDR1 SQVTM, CDR2 ANQGSEA. V lost 2 bases and J lost 0, with 5 bases in between. This CDR3 is 14 amino acids long. The CDR3 region is CSVETGSGANVLTF. Here the CDR3 DNA reads TGCAGCGTTGAAACGGGCTCTGGGGCCAACGTCCTGACTTTC.

This clonotype was seen a handful of times. The genes are TRBV7-9 and TRBJ2-7; 7 bases map to TRBD1. Trimming removed 4 bases from V and 5 bases from J; junction bases left unmatched: 8. Germline V gene data show CDR1 as SEHNR and CDR2 as FQNEAQ (reference sequence). The length of the CDR3 is 14 residues. The CDR3 sequence is CASSSDRDAHEQYF. The CDR3 DNA reads TGTGCCAGCAGCTCAGACAGGGATGCGCACGAGCAGTACTTC.

This sequence joins TRBV12-3 or TRBV12-4 and TRBJ1-2; tentative D call: TRBD1 (5 bases). This CDR3 is built from 14 residues. With 6 bases removed from V and 0 bases from J, the gap between germline ends came to 11 bases. The CDR3 loop reads CASSLGPTNYGYTF. The CDR3 bases are TGTGCCAGCAGCCTGGGACCGACTAACTATGGCTACACCTTC.

This clonotype was detected many times. This chain links TRBV6-1 with TRBJ2-7; TRBD1 might be the D (5 bases). V lost 7 bases, J lost 0 bases, and 7 bases lay in between. Per germline, CDR1 MNHNS and CDR2 SASEGT. This CDR3 region has 12 residues. This CDR3 reads CASKGFSYEQYF. CDR3 nucleotide sequence: TGTGCCAGCAAGGGGTTCTCCTACGAGCAGTACTTC.

The J gene is TRBJ1-1, the V gene TRBV12-3 or TRBV12-4, with a possible D match to TRBD1 (6 bases). This CDR3 is 13 amino acids long. V was cut by 7 bases and J by 1 base, with 10 bases left in between. The CDR3 DNA sequence: TGTGCCAGCATGTTACAGGGGAACACTGAAGCTTTCTTT. Translating gives CASMLQGNTEAFF.

The chain carries TRBV25-1 and TRBJ2-2, with a weak D call TRBD2 (5 bases). The CDR3 spans 16 residues. Germline V gene lookup returns CDR1 MGHDK and CDR2 SYGVNS. The V end was cut by 1 base, the J end by 3 bases, with 12 bases between. CDR3 region: CASSEFTSRDTGELFF. In DNA, the CDR3 is TGTGCCAGCAGTGAATTTACTAGTCGGGACACCGGGGAGCTGTTTTTT.